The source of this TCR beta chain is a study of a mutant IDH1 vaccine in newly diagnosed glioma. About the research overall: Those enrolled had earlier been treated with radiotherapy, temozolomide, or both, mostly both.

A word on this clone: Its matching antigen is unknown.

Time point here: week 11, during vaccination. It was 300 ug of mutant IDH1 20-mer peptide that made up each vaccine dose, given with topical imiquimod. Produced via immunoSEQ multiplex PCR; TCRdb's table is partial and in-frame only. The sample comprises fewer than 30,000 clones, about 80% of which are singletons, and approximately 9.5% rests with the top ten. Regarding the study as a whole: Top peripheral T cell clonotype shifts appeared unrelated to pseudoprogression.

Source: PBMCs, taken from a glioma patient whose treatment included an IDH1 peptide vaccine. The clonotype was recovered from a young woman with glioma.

CDR3 loop: CASSLGIAADTQYF. The DNA of the CDR3 is TGTGCCAGCAGCTTAGGTATCGCTGCAGATACGCAGTATTTT. V gene TRBV7-2 combines with J gene TRBJ2-3; D unclear. This CDR3 region has 14 residues. Trimming removed 1 base from V and 4 bases from J, with 9 bases in between. CDR1 and CDR2 from the germline V gene are SGHTA and FQGNSA.